The present entry profiles one TCR beta chain with its context. Its antigen is currently unknown. This specimen comes from a study of T-cell reconstitution after alpha-beta-depleted transplantation in children. Unique molecular identifiers tagged the TCRbeta library. TCRdb reprocessed the PCR reads with MiXCR, giving one entry per CDR3 protein. This sample has about 440,000 distinct CDR3 sequences, with over 40% found just once. Germline lookup yields CDR1 DFQATT and CDR2 SNEGSKA (reference sequence). The CDR3 runs to 15 residues. The V gene lost 1 base and the J gene lost 2 bases, with 15 bases spanning the gap. General study results and limits: One year after transplant, T-cell counts and diversity came mostly from newly produced T cells.

The chain uses TRBV20-1 and TRBJ2-7, with D perhaps matching TRBD1 (5 bases). The receptor was derived from a girl between 2 and 10 years old with aplastic anemia, due to receive a stem cell transplant. The sequences come from PBMCs, collected before TCRalphabeta/CD19-depleted stem cell transplant. CDR3 region: CSARGLRTSTYEQYF. The CDR3 coding sequence is TGCAGTGCTAGAGGCCTAAGGACATCGACCTACGAGCAGTACTTC.